The 3 T cell receptor beta chains below were found in one sample sequenced in a study of human T cells and chemical hapten exposure. Each CDR3 protein is one row after TCRdb ran MiXCR on the RACE reads. The sample lists 180,000 or so distinct CDR3 sequences, around 30% occurring once. The sample's time point: pre-sensitization, week 0. The treatment: therapeutic diphenylcyclopropenone sensitization with weekly scalp DPC. The input for sequencing was whole blood, taken in connection with sensitization to the hapten diphenylcyclopropenone (DPC). Receptors were obtained from a woman in her 30s with alopecia areata. Some clones in this sample may be carry-over from other donors' samples.

This clonotype was recorded a few times. This CDR3 reads CSVEVGANTEAFF. CDR3 nucleotides: TGCAGCGTTGAGGTGGGGGCAAACACTGAAGCTTTCTTT. The rearrangement joins TRBV29-1 to TRBJ1-1, with D perhaps matching TRBD1 (6 bases). Trimming removed 3 bases from V and 2 bases from J, with 10 bases in between. Germline V gene data show CDR1 as SQVTM and CDR2 as ANQGSEA. CDR3 length equals 13 residues.

In nucleotides, the CDR3 is TGCAGTGCTGGAACTCGCGGTGATGAGCAGTTCTTC. This codes for CSAGTRGDEQFF. The chain recombines TRBV20-1 with TRBJ2-1; D is unclear. The CDR3 sequence is 12 residues long. Trimming took off 5 bases at V and 8 bases at J, with 13 bases between the two ends. The germline V gene encodes CDR1 DFQATT and CDR2 SNEGSKA (reference sequence).

The rearrangement joins TRBV20-1 to TRBJ2-5; D is unclear. Trimming stripped 4 bases from V and 7 bases from J, with 16 bases between. CDR3 length: 13 residues. In germline, CDR1 is DFQATT, CDR2 SNEGSKA (reference sequence). The DNA of the CDR3 is TGCAGTGCTAACCCACTTGTAGGCGGGACCCAGTACTTC. Translating it yields CSANPLVGGTQYF.